The entry that follows covers one T cell receptor (beta chain) sequence. The CDR3 is 15 amino acids. The V end was cut by 3 bases, the J end by 2 bases, with 13 bases between. In germline, CDR1 is KGHSH, CDR2 LQKENI. Clones were sequenced by immunoSEQ multiplex PCR, and TCRdb holds only the in-frame ones, with some missing. The profile shows about 240,000 clones, about four fifths of them singletons. This sample is drawn from a study of blood T cell repertoires in COVID-19. This rearrangement joins TRBV18 to TRBJ1-2; D may be TRBD1 (5 bases). Material for sequencing was peripheral blood. The sequence came from a woman of 80 years or more with COVID-19, enrolled during active disease. The CDR3 DNA reads TGTGCCAGCTCACCTAACCACGACAGCAACTATGGCTACACCTTC. The encoded protein is CASSPNHDSNYGYTF. Full variable domain (remainder filled in from reference TRBV18 and TRBJ1-2): NAGVMQNPRHLVRRRGQEARLRCSPMKGHSHVYWYRQLPEEGLKFMVYLQKENIIDESGMPKERFSAEFPKEGPSILRIQQVVRGDSAAYFCASSPNHDSNYGYTFGSGTRLTVV.